The rows below give T cell receptor beta chains drawn from one sample of a study of CD8+ T cells in alopecia areata. Repertoires were generated with immunoSEQ multiplex PCR, while TCRdb's copy carries only in-frame clones and drops some. Seen here are roughly 150,000 clones, about 51% observed once, and the top ten hold approximately 16%. Sample: CD8+ T cells sorted from blood, taken at week 4, from a patient treated with tofacitinib. These TCRs come from a human donor with alopecia areata. The CDR3 runs from the conserved cysteine through the conserved F or W. Fields, in order: D gene, V gene, J gene, CDR3 protein. D genes are given only for firm matches.

.	TRBV15	TRBJ1-2	CATSRVSGDWVGYTF
.	TRBV6-5	TRBJ2-7	CASSHSSYEQYF
.	TRBV7-2	TRBJ2-7	CASSLAGQSRSYEQYF
TRBD2	TRBV15	TRBJ2-5	CATSRDWGGGPQETQYF
TRBD1	TRBV19	TRBJ2-7	CASAGQGWDEQYF
.	TRBV29-1	TRBJ2-3	CSVGPTTDTQYF
TRBD1	TRBV29-1	TRBJ1-6	CSAQGDRDRYSPLHF
TRBD2	TRBV6-5	TRBJ2-2	CASSYPSGGNTGELLF
TRBD1	TRBV9	TRBJ1-2	CASSANRGQDHTNYGYTF
.	TRBV29-1	TRBJ2-7	CSVEGQERGGASYEQYF
.	TRBV10-3	TRBJ2-2	CAIAAATGELFF
.	TRBV13	TRBJ1-2	CASSAQGIRYGYTF
.	TRBV18	TRBJ2-5	CASSLLTPGAQETQYF
.	TRBV29-1	TRBJ1-2	CSVTGSNGYTF
.	TRBV27	TRBJ2-5	CASSSTGTQYF
.	TRBV7-9	TRBJ2-2	CASSSNDWRGDYTGELFF
TRBD2	TRBV4-1	TRBJ2-3	CASSQGLAGIFVDTQYF
.	TRBV6-5	TRBJ2-7	CASSYSQGYEQYF
.	TRBV5-1	TRBJ1-2	CASSLWGASDPYGYTF
TRBD1	TRBV6-6	TRBJ2-1	CASSFPGGRDEQFF
.	TRBV5-6	TRBJ2-3	CASSLGPGRFATDTQYF
.	TRBV4-2	TRBJ2-1	CASSTPGEYNEQFF
.	TRBV7-9	TRBJ1-2	CASRSPLGGQGYTF
TRBD2	TRBV13	TRBJ2-5	CASSYGTSGKETQYF
TRBD2	TRBV6-1	TRBJ2-5	CASSEGDYRQETQYF
.	TRBV23-1	TRBJ2-2	CASRPFTGELFF
.	TRBV19	TRBJ1-5	CASSPGQRQHF
.	TRBV13	TRBJ2-1	CASSSPSNEQFF
TRBD1	TRBV29-1	TRBJ2-7	CSVAYRGPYEQYF